A selection of T cell receptor beta chains follows, all from one sample in a study of cytomegalovirus exposure and HLA in healthy donors. Sequencing used immunoSEQ multiplex PCR; TCRdb keeps in-frame clones, though not all of them. The sample shows 200,000 to 250,000 clones, more than 75% of them seen only once. Sequences were obtained from PBMCs. Every receptor here comes from a woman aged 40 to 55 in good health and CMV-seropositive. Each CDR3 is given with its conserved first and last residue. D genes are given only for firm matches. Only some rows state a clone size, as once, few, many or a class for expanded clones.

J	size	length	V	D	CDR3	DNA
TRBJ2-4	.	15	TRBV5-1	.	CASSLGGALQNIQYF	TGCGCCAGCAGCTTGGGAGGCGCGCTTCAAAACATTCAGTACTTC
TRBJ1-2	.	14	TRBV2	.	CASSWGRSGYGYTF	TGTGCCAGCAGTTGGGGGCGCTCGGGGTATGGCTACACCTTC
TRBJ1-6	few	12	TRBV19	TRBD1	CASRRQGQPLHF	TGTGCCAGTAGGCGACAGGGACAGCCCCTCCACTTT
TRBJ1-4	few	15	TRBV27	TRBD1	CASSLTGGAWEKLFF	TGTGCCAGCAGTTTAACAGGGGGCGCCTGGGAAAAACTGTTTTTT
TRBJ2-5	once	14	TRBV18	.	CASSPQRRQETQYF	TGTGCCAGCTCACCGCAGCGACGACAAGAGACCCAGTACTTC
TRBJ2-2	.	16	TRBV9	TRBD2	CASSVDPAGGSGELFF	TGTGCCAGCAGCGTAGACCCAGCGGGAGGCTCCGGGGAGCTGTTTTTT
TRBJ2-2	.	14	TRBV25-1	TRBD1	CASSEDRATGELFF	TGTGCCAGCAGTGAGGACAGGGCCACCGGGGAGCTGTTTTTT
TRBJ1-1	.	12	TRBV7-2	.	CASGVMNTEAFF	TGTGCCAGCGGAGTTATGAACACTGAAGCTTTCTTT
TRBJ1-5	.	15	TRBV19	TRBD1	CASSIAGTGSQPQHF	TGTGCCAGTAGTATAGCGGGGACAGGGTCTCAGCCCCAGCATTTT
TRBJ2-7	.	17	TRBV2	TRBD2	CASSLPGAGEWSDEQYF	TGTGCCAGCAGCCTCCCCGGGGCGGGAGAATGGTCCGACGAGCAGTACTTC
TRBJ1-2	few	13	TRBV5-4	TRBD1	CASSLVQGKGYTF	TGTGCCAGCAGCTTGGTACAGGGGAAGGGCTACACCTTC
TRBJ2-3	.	15	TRBV7-8	.	CASSFRTDSTDTQYF	TGTGCCAGCAGCTTCCGGACAGACTCCACAGATACGCAGTATTTT
TRBJ2-7	.	12	TRBV5-8	.	CASSRWDSSSHF	TGTGCCAGCAGCCGCTGGGACTCCTCCTCGCACTTC
TRBJ2-1	once	15	TRBV19	TRBD1	CASSVTGTAYNEQFF	TGTGCCAGTAGTGTAACCGGGACAGCCTACAATGAGCAGTTCTTC
TRBJ1-1	.	12	TRBV11-2	.	CASSQTGTEAFF	TGTGCCAGCAGTCAGACTGGGACAGAAGCTTTCTTT
TRBJ1-5	.	16	TRBV18	.	CASSPRNGGAGQPQHF	TGTGCCAGCTCACCAAGGAATGGGGGGGCTGGTCAGCCCCAGCATTTT
TRBJ1-2	once	14	TRBV11-1	.	CASSLVPSEYGYTF	TGTGCCAGCAGCTTAGTCCCCAGTGAATATGGCTACACCTTC
TRBJ1-4	.	15	TRBV6-6	.	CASSFPGHGPEKLFF	TGTGCCAGCAGTTTTCCCGGCCATGGGCCAGAAAAACTGTTTTTT
TRBJ2-7	.	15	TRBV5-4	.	CASSGDMAGSYEQYF	TGTGCCAGCAGCGGGGACATGGCGGGCAGCTACGAGCAGTACTTC
TRBJ2-1	once	17	TRBV5-1	.	CASSLGWTGSLSDEQFF	TGCGCCAGCAGCTTGGGCTGGACGGGGAGTCTTAGTGATGAGCAGTTCTTC
TRBJ2-2	few	15	TRBV5-4	TRBD2	CASSPRTSGAGELFF	TGTGCCAGCAGCCCCAGGACTAGCGGGGCCGGGGAGCTGTTTTTT
TRBJ1-1	.	13	TRBV30	TRBD1	CAWTGTGPTEAFF	TGTGCCTGGACCGGGACAGGGCCCACTGAAGCTTTCTTT
TRBJ2-7	once	16	TRBV5-1	TRBD1	CASSLGGAGGAVEQYF	TGCGCCAGCAGCTTGGGGGGGGCAGGGGGCGCGGTCGAGCAGTACTTC
TRBJ1-5	.	14	TRBV7-8	.	CASSSDSPDQPQHF	TGTGCCAGCAGCTCAGACAGTCCCGATCAGCCCCAGCATTTT
TRBJ1-4	.	15	TRBV5-6	.	CASSSDGGLNEKLFF	TGTGCCAGCAGCTCGGACGGCGGGCTAAATGAAAAACTGTTTTTT
TRBJ1-1	.	15	TRBV30	.	CAWTGVLAVNTEAFF	TGTGCCTGGACAGGCGTACTTGCCGTGAACACTGAAGCTTTCTTT